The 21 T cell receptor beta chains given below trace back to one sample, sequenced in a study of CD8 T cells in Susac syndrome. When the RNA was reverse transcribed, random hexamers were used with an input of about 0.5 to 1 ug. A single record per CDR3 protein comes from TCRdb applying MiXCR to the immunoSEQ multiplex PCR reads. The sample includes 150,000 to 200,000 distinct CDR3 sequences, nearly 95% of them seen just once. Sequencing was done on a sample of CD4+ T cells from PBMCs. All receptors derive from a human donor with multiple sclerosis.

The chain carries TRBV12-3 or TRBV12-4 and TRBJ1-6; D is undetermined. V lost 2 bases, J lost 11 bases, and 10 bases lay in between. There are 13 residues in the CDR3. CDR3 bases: TGTGCCAGCAGTTTAAGAGCAGTAGCACCCCTCCACTTT. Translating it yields CASSLRAVAPLHF.

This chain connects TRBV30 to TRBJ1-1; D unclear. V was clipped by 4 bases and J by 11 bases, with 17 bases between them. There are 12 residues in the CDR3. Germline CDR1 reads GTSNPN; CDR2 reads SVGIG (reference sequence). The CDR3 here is CAWTPWSSHAFF. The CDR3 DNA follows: TGTGCCTGGACCCCCTGGTCGTCCCACGCTTTCTTT.

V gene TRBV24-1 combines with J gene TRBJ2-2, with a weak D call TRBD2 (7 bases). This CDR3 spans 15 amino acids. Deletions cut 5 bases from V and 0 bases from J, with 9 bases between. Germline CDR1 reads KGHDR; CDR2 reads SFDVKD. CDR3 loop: CATSGGGTNTGELFF. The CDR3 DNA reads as TGTGCCACCAGTGGGGGGGGCACGAACACCGGGGAGCTGTTTTTT.

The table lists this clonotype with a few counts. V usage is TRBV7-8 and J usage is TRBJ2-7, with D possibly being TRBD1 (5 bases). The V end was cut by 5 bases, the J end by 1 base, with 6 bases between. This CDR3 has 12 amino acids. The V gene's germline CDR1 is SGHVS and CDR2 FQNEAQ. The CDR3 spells CASSRQSYEQYF. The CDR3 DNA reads TGTGCCAGCAGCCGACAGTCCTACGAGCAGTACTTC.

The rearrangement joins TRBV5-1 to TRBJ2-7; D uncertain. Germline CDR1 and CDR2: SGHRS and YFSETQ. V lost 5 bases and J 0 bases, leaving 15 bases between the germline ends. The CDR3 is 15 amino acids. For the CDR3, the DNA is TGCGCCAGCAGGCCTGGCGGCACCGACTCCTACGAGCAGTACTTC. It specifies CASRPGGTDSYEQYF.

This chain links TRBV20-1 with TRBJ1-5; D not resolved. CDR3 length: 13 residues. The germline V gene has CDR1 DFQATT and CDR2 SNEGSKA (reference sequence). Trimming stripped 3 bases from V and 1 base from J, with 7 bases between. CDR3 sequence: CSARTKSNQPQHF. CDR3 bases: TGCAGTGCTAGGACGAAAAGCAATCAGCCCCAGCATTTT.

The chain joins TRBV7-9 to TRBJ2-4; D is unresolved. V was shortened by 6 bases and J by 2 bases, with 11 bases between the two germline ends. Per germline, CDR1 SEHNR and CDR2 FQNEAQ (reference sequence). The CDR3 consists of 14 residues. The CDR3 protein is CASSPQMSKNIQYF. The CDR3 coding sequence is TGTGCCAGCAGTCCCCAAATGTCCAAAAACATTCAGTACTTC.

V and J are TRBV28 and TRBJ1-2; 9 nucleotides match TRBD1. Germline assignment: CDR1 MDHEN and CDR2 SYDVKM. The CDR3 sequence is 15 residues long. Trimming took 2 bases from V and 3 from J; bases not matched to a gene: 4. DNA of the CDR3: TGTGCCAGCAGTTTACCGGGACAGGGCCACTATGGCTACACCTTC. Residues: CASSLPGQGHYGYTF.

CDR3 amino acids: CASSEWVAGIYEQYF. The CDR3 nucleotides are TGTGCCAGCAGTGAATGGGTAGCGGGAATCTACGAGCAGTACTTC. The chain carries TRBV25-1 and TRBJ2-7, with 8 nucleotides matching TRBD2. The CDR3 extends over 15 amino acids. V lost 1 base, J lost 3 bases, and 5 bases stayed unmatched. Germline V gene data show CDR1 as MGHDK and CDR2 as SYGVNS.

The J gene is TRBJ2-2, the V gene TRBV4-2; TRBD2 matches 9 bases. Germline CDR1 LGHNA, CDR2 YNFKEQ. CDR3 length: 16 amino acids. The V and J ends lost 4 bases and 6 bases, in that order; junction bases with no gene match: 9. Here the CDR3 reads CASSPIAGEVAGELFF. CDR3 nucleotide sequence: TGTGCCAGCAGCCCGATAGCGGGAGAGGTGGCCGGGGAGCTGTTTTTT.

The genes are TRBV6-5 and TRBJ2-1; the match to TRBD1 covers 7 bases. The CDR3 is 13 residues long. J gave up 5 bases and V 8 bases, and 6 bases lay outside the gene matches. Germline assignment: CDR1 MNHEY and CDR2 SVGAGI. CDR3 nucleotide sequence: TGTGCCAGCTGGGAGACAGGGAACAATGAGCAGTTCTTC. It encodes CASWETGNNEQFF.

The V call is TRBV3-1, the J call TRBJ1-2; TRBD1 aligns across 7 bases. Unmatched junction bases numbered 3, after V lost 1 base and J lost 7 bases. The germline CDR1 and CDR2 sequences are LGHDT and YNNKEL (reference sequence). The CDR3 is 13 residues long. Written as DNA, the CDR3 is TGTGCCAGCAGCCAAGTGAGGGGGCTTGGCTACACCTTC. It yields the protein CASSQVRGLGYTF.

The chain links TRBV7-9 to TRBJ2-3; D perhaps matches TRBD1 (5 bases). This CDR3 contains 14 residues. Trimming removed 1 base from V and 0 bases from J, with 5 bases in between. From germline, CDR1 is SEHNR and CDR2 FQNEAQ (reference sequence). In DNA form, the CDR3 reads TGTGCCAGCAGCTTAGAGGGGAGCACAGATACGCAGTATTTT. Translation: CASSLEGSTDTQYF.

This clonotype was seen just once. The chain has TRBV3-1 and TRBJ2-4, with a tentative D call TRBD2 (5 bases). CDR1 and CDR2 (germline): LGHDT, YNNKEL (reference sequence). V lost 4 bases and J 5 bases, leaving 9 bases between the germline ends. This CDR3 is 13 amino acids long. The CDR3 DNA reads TGTGCCAGCAGCCCAAGCGGAGAAAACATTCAGTACTTC. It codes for CASSPSGENIQYF.

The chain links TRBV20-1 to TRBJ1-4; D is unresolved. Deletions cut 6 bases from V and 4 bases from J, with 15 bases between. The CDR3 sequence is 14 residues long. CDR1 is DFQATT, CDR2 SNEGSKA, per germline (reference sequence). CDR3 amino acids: CSATPRGLNEKLFF. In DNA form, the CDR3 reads TGCAGTGCGACTCCTCGGGGTCTTAATGAAAAACTGTTTTTT.

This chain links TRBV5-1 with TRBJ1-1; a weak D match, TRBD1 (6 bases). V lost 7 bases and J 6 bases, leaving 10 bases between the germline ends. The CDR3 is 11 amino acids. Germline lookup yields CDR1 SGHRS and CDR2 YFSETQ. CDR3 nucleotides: TGCGCCAGCGGGGACACATCTGAAGCTTTCTTT. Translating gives CASGDTSEAFF.

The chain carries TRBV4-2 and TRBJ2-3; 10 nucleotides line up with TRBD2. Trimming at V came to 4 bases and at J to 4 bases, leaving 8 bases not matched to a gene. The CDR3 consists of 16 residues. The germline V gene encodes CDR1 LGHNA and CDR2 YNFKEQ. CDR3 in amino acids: CASSPDSGGGADTQYF. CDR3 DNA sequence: TGTGCCAGCAGCCCGGACAGCGGGGGGGGCGCAGATACGCAGTATTTT.

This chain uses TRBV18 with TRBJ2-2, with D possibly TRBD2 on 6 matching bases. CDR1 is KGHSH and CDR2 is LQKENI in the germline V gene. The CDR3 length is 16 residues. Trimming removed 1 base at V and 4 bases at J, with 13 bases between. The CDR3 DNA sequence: TGTGCCAGCTCACCACAATCGGGAGCGGGCACCGGGGAGCTGTTTTTT. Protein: CASSPQSGAGTGELFF.

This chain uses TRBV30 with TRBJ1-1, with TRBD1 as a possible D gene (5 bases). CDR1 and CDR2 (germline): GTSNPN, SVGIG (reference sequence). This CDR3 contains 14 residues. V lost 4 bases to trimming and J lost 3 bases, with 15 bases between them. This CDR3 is CAWILMTADTEAFF. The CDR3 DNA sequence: TGTGCCTGGATTCTGATGACAGCGGACACTGAAGCTTTCTTT.

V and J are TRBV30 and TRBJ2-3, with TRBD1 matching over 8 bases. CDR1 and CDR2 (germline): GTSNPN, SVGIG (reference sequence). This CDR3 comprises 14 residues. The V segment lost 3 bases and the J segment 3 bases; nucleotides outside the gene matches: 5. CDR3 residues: CAWSRQGMTDTQYF. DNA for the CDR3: TGTGCCTGGAGCCGACAGGGGATGACAGATACGCAGTATTTT. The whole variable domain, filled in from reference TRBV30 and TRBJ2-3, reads SQTIHQWPATLVQPVGSPLSLECTVEGTSNPNLYWYRQAAGRGLQLLFYSVGIGQISSEVPQNLSASRPQDRQFILSSKKLLLSDSGFYLCAWSRQGMTDTQYFGPGTRLTVL.

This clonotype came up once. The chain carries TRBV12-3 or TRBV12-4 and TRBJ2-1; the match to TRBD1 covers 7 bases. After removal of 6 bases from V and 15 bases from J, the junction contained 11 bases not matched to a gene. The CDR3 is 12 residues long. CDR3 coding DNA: TGTGCCAGCAGCCGGACAGGTTTCGGTGCGTTCTTC. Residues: CASSRTGFGAFF.